What follows are 21 T cell receptor beta chains derived from one specimen sequenced in a study of early T cells in non-severe SARS-CoV-2 infection (dated by TCRdb to the early 2020s). Library creation used 5' RACE. Sequenced on a NextSeq 500. Starting from the raw public reads, TCRdb applied fastp trimming at Q25, assembled clones with MiXCR and retained in-frame beta chains. Identical CDR3 proteins give one entry, which carries the most common genes and DNA. A total of tens of thousands of distinct CDR3 sequences appear in this sample, roughly 12% of them only once. Around 4.5% of the sample lies in the top ten. Sequencing was carried out using whole blood. All receptors come from an adult who was a healthcare worker with PCR-confirmed SARS-CoV-2 infection or an uninfected control (not recorded which).

This clonotype has ten or more counts. The genes are TRBV20-1 and TRBJ2-1, with TRBD2 matching 10 bases. Germline-derived CDR1 and CDR2 are DFQATT and SNEGSKA (reference sequence). V dropped 0 bases and J dropped 3; count of bases not matched to a gene: 11. The CDR3 has 18 amino acids. The CDR3 loop is CSARDLVNSGRDYNEQFF. The CDR3 DNA reads TGCAGTGCTAGAGATCTCGTTAACAGCGGGAGGGACTACAATGAGCAGTTCTTC.

J is TRBJ2-3 and V is TRBV11-3, with 9 bases lining up with TRBD2. Germline CDR1 is SGHNT and CDR2 is YENEEA. The CDR3 length is 17 residues. Germline trimming cut 5 bases from V and 6 bases from J; bases unmatched to any gene: 15. The DNA for the CDR3 is TGTGCCAGCAGCCAAGTATTCGGCGGGGGGGTCAGCGATACGCAGTATTTT. Protein: CASSQVFGGGVSDTQYF.

The chain has TRBV7-2 and TRBJ1-1, with D perhaps matching TRBD1 (5 bases). The CDR3 is made up of 18 amino acids. Trimming removed 4 bases at V and 1 base at J, with 22 bases between. Germline loops: CDR1 SGHTA, CDR2 FQGNSA. In nucleotides, the CDR3 is TGTGCCAGCAGCTGGGGCAGGGCCATGATGGGGACGAACACTGAAGCTTTCTTT. Residues: CASSWGRAMMGTNTEAFF.

The rearrangement links TRBV6-2 or TRBV6-3 to TRBJ2-7, with TRBD2 matching over 9 bases. This CDR3 is built from 16 residues. Germline trimming cut 5 bases from V and 2 bases from J; bases unmatched to any gene: 10. Per the germline V gene, CDR1 is MNHEY and CDR2 is SVGEGT. The CDR3 nucleotides read TGTGCCAGCAGTCTCCAACTAGCGGGCGTACCCTACGAGCAGTACTTC. Encoded protein: CASSLQLAGVPYEQYF.

A few counts support this clonotype. The rearrangement links TRBV20-1 to TRBJ2-1, with TRBD2 matching over 12 bases. Per germline, CDR1 DFQATT and CDR2 SNEGSKA (reference sequence). The CDR3 loop spans 15 amino acids. Losses at the gene ends were 0 bases for V and 9 bases for J; bases not matched to a gene: 6. The CDR3 region has the DNA TGCAGTGCTAGAGAAGCTAGCGGGAGGGCCACTGAGCAGTTCTTC. Translating it yields CSAREASGRATEQFF.

This clonotype has just a few counts. The V gene is TRBV20-1, the J gene TRBJ1-4; D gene uncertain. V was pared by 2 bases and J by 5 bases, with 9 bases between. Looked up from germline, CDR1 is DFQATT and CDR2 is SNEGSKA (reference sequence). CDR3 length: 13 residues. CDR3 bases: TGCAGTGCTAGAATTCGGATGAATGAAAAACTGTTTTTT. Its protein is CSARIRMNEKLFF.

The V call is TRBV27, the J call TRBJ1-2; tentative D call: TRBD1 (6 bases). Looked up from germline, CDR1 is MNHEY and CDR2 is SMNVEV (reference sequence). V was trimmed by 5 bases and J by 4 bases, leaving 14 bases between them. The CDR3 loop spans 14 amino acids. In nucleotides, the CDR3 is TGTGCCAGCAGTCCCTACACGGGGGCCTATGGCTACACCTTC. It encodes CASSPYTGAYGYTF.

Worth noting for this clonotype: The junction departs from germline at one end; a sequencing error may be responsible. The chain joins TRBV28 to TRBJ2-7; D remains unclear. Germline lookup yields CDR1 MDHEN and CDR2 SYDVKM. The CDR3 is made up of 12 amino acids. CDR3 nucleotide sequence: TGTGCCAGCAGCGTCAGCCCATACGAGCACTACTTC. Amino acid sequence: CASSVSPYEHYF. The variable domain in full, with the rest retrieved from reference TRBV28 and TRBJ2-7, is DVKVTQSSRYLVKRTGEKVFLECVQDMDHENMFWYRQDPGLGLRLIYFSYDVKMKEKGDIPEGYSVSREKKERFSLILESASTNQTSMYLCASSVSPYEHYFGPGTRLTVT.

This clonotype was counted many times. The chain links TRBV24-1 to TRBJ2-1; no reliable D call. Trimming removed 2 bases from V and 7 bases from J, with 8 bases in between. CDR3 size: 13 residues. CDR1 is KGHDR and CDR2 is SFDVKD in the germline V gene. The CDR3 spells CATSDSRMNEQFF. DNA of the CDR3: TGTGCCACCAGTGATTCTAGAATGAATGAGCAGTTCTTC.

The V call is TRBV20-1, the J call TRBJ2-5, with 7 bases identical to TRBD1. This CDR3 is built from 14 residues. The ends lost 6 bases at V and 8 bases at J; junction bases unmatched: 15. Germline CDR1 reads DFQATT; CDR2 reads SNEGSKA (reference sequence). Written as DNA, the CDR3 is TGCAGTGCCGGAGACTCGGGACAGTCTATTACCCAGTACTTC. Translation gives CSAGDSGQSITQYF.

The chain combines TRBV19 with TRBJ1-4; 8 bases align to TRBD1. CDR1 LNHDA and CDR2 SQIVND come from the germline V gene (reference sequence). The CDR3 sequence is 15 residues long. The V gene end was trimmed by 6 bases and the J gene end by 0 bases; junction bases not matched to a gene: 3. The CDR3, as DNA: TGTGCCAGTAGCGAACAGGGGGCAACTAATGAAAAACTGTTTTTT. Encoded protein: CASSEQGATNEKLFF.

The genes are TRBV7-2 and TRBJ1-4; D is unresolved. There are 13 residues in the CDR3. Per the germline V gene, CDR1 is SGHTA and CDR2 is FQGNSA. V lost 5 bases, J lost 5 bases, and 9 bases lay in between. This chain's CDR3 is CASSPGRNEKLFF. CDR3 in DNA: TGTGCCAGCAGCCCCGGCCGCAATGAAAAACTGTTTTTT.

This clonotype was detected ten times or more. The J gene is TRBJ2-7, the V gene TRBV20-1; 9 nucleotides line up with TRBD2. The CDR3 consists of 15 residues. With 3 bases clipped from V and 3 bases from J, the junction kept 9 bases outside the gene matches. Germline CDR1 is DFQATT and CDR2 is SNEGSKA (reference sequence). CDR3 amino acids: CSASSGGSGSYEQYF. Here the CDR3 DNA reads TGCAGTGCTAGTTCGGGAGGTAGCGGGAGCTACGAGCAGTACTTC.

Only a few counts were recorded for this clonotype. This sequence joins TRBV5-5 and TRBJ1-2, with D possibly matching TRBD1 (5 bases). Germline V lookup: CDR1 SGHKS, CDR2 YYEKEE (reference sequence). The CDR3 is 22 residues long. The germline V and J ends were trimmed by 4 bases and 5 bases, with 39 bases remaining between them. The CDR3 DNA is TGTGCCAGCAGCCGTTTTTACCGGGACCAGACCCAGACAACCCATGGGTGGTATGGCTACACCTTC. This translates into CASSRFYRDQTQTTHGWYGYTF.

The gene calls are TRBV18 and TRBJ1-5, with 7 positions matching TRBD1. CDR1 KGHSH and CDR2 LQKENI come from the germline V gene. CDR3 size: 17 residues. The V and J ends lost 2 bases and 5 bases, in that order; junction bases with no gene match: 12. The CDR3 DNA is TGTGCCAGCTCACCAACAGCCGGACAGGCCTTACATCAGCCCCAGCATTTT. Amino acids: CASSPTAGQALHQPQHF.

A remark on this clonotype: No conserved phenylalanine or tryptophan ends this CDR3, so it is likely a read error. The chain is built from TRBV30 and TRBJ1-1; D might be TRBD1 (5 bases). Germline values: CDR1 GTSNPN, CDR2 SVGIG (reference sequence). Between the trimmed V and J ends, which lost 0 bases and 4 bases, there was a span of 9 bases. CDR3 size: 13 residues. Here the CDR3 DNA reads TGTGCCTGGAGTGTACGGGGGTTCACTGAAGCTTTCTCT. It is translated as CAWSVRGFTEAFS.

At least ten counts were recorded for this clonotype. This chain links TRBV29-1 with TRBJ1-5; 10 bases are a match to TRBD1. The CDR3 totals 14 residues. Germline CDR1 and CDR2: SQVTM and ANQGSEA. With 6 bases clipped from V and 2 bases from J, the junction kept 4 bases outside the gene matches. The CDR3 protein is CSVGTGAGNQPQHF. In nucleotides, the CDR3 is TGCAGCGTCGGGACAGGGGCGGGCAATCAGCCCCAGCATTTT. Drawing the rest from reference TRBV29-1 and TRBJ1-5, the complete variable domain is SAVISQKPSRDICQRGTSLTIQCQVDSQVTMMFWYRQQPGQSLTLIATANQGSEATYESGFVIDKFPISRPNLTFSTLTVSNMSPEDSSIYLCSVGTGAGNQPQHFGDGTRLSIL.

V usage is TRBV10-2 and J usage is TRBJ2-1, with a tentative D call TRBD2 (5 bases). Germline V gene lookup returns CDR1 WSHSY and CDR2 SAAADI. The CDR3 covers 14 residues. Trimming shortened V by 4 bases and J by 2 bases, and 9 bases separated the two germline ends. The CDR3 DNA sequence: TGCGCCAGCAGTGCGGGGTATACCTACAATGAGCAGTTCTTC. It translates to CASSAGYTYNEQFF.

This clonotype was counted between two and nine times. The chain is built from TRBV5-4 and TRBJ2-5; D might be TRBD2 (5 bases). This CDR3 is 13 amino acids long. V shed 1 base and J shed 5 bases, with 9 bases lying between them. Germline V gene lookup returns CDR1 SGHNT and CDR2 YYREEE (reference sequence). CDR3 nucleotides: TGTGCCAGCAGCTTGATCCCGGGGGAGACCCAGTACTTC. Its translation: CASSLIPGETQYF.

This chain links TRBV2 with TRBJ1-4; D gene unclear. The CDR3 has 15 amino acids. The V gene lost 7 bases and the J gene lost 0 bases, with 12 bases spanning the gap. Germline values: CDR1 SNHLY, CDR2 FYNNEI. This CDR3 is CASTPLTATNEKLFF. The CDR3 coding sequence is TGTGCCAGCACGCCCCTAACTGCAACTAATGAAAAACTGTTTTTT.

A few counts support this clonotype. The chain is built from TRBV7-2 and TRBJ1-1; D uncertain. The CDR3 covers 11 residues. Trimming took 0 bases from V and 11 from J, leaving 7 bases between them. Germline CDR1 is SGHTA and CDR2 is FQGNSA. Here the CDR3 DNA reads TGTGCCAGCAGCTTAGCGCGCCGGGCTTTCTTT. Translated, it gives CASSLARRAFF.